A selection of T cell receptor beta chains follows, all from one sample in a study of blood T cell repertoires in COVID-19. The table came from immunoSEQ multiplex PCR; TCRdb's copy has only in-frame clones and leaves some out. The sample contains roughly 68,000 clones, approximately 90% of which appear only once. The specimen sequenced was PBMCs or T cells enriched from blood (not recorded which). These receptors all stem from a woman aged 40-49 years who had recovered from COVID-19. The CDR3 runs from the conserved cysteine through the conserved F or W.

j_call v_call cdr3_aa
TRBJ1-1 TRBV7-9 CASSPSRTGSNTEAFF
TRBJ1-3 TRBV7-6 CASSLVPPGNSGNTIYF
TRBJ2-3 TRBV11-2 CASSLVLARLAGGTDTQYF
TRBJ2-1 TRBV6-1 CASSELGLATSHEQFF
TRBJ2-7 TRBV5-1 CASSRDSLLYEQYF
TRBJ2-7 TRBV7-4 CASSHLRDRAAYEQYF
TRBJ2-1 TRBV6-5 CASRREGDVYNEQFF
TRBJ1-5 TRBV28 CASSFLHPSNQPQHF
TRBJ2-5 TRBV2 CASSEARGSGGGETQYF
TRBJ1-6 TRBV7-9 CATSTPNSPLHF
TRBJ1-6 TRBV29-1 CSALVGSYNSPLHF
TRBJ2-1 TRBV5-4 CASSFSGGANEQFF
TRBJ1-1 TRBV3-1/TRBV3-2 CASSPGTGEGTEAFF
TRBJ2-7 TRBV5-4 CASSPAGRPYEQYF
TRBJ2-3 TRBV7-9 CASSLGRTDTQYF
TRBJ1-5 TRBV19 CASLQTGGRKGQPQHF
TRBJ1-5 TRBV6-5 CASRTGGSNQPQHF
TRBJ2-5 TRBV19 CASKSAFLYQETQYF
TRBJ1-1 TRBV11-2 CASSTRDRATEAFF
TRBJ1-5 TRBV6-5 CASSLDRSSIQPQHF
TRBJ2-5 TRBV10-1 CASSERVQGGDWETQYF
TRBJ2-6 TRBV6-4 CASSGEGGFSGANVLTF
TRBJ2-3 TRBV6-4 CASSGGGASDTQYF
TRBJ1-6 TRBV5-1 CASSSAGNSPLHF
TRBJ2-7 TRBV11-2 CASSRGTGFAYEQYF
TRBJ2-1 TRBV10-3 CAIRDYSDHNEQFF
TRBJ1-6 TRBV9 CASSARDFGSPLHF
TRBJ2-7 TRBV7-2 CASSEGAGHGYEQYF
TRBJ2-5 TRBV14 CASSQDHPLSGGPPVTQYF
TRBJ1-5 TRBV5-1 CASSRGTGGGNQPQHF
TRBJ2-7 TRBV6-2/TRBV6-3 CASSYSIPGRGLAVEQYF
TRBJ1-2 TRBV6-1 CASSEGQGAMVYGYTF
TRBJ2-5 TRBV11-2 CASERGRGETQYF
TRBJ1-4 TRBV6-5 CASIRDRRRNEKLFF
TRBJ1-6 TRBV3-1/TRBV3-2 CASRPRQGTYNSPLHF
TRBJ1-2 TRBV14 CASSQVMFTLGQADYGYTF
TRBJ1-6 TRBV9 CASSPFGDSAPSSPLHF
TRBJ1-5 TRBV5-1 CASSLEGGHQPQHF
TRBJ1-2 TRBV19 CASSIDLGQGQIVGYTF
TRBJ2-3 TRBV5-6 CASSPGLAGTDTQYF
TRBJ1-5 TRBV25-1 CASSETGFNQPQHF
TRBJ2-5 TRBV18 CASSPLGGQETQYF
TRBJ1-3 TRBV6-5 CASRQPGGGNTIYF
TRBJ1-2 TRBV18 CASSPPSPSGGPYGYTF
TRBJ1-1 TRBV19 CASSANSGTGGVNTEAFF
TRBJ2-1 TRBV19 CASSITAGGPNEQFF
TRBJ1-6 TRBV25-1 CASSEDRLASSYNSPLHF
TRBJ1-5 TRBV6-5 CASSYSSGGGNQPQHF